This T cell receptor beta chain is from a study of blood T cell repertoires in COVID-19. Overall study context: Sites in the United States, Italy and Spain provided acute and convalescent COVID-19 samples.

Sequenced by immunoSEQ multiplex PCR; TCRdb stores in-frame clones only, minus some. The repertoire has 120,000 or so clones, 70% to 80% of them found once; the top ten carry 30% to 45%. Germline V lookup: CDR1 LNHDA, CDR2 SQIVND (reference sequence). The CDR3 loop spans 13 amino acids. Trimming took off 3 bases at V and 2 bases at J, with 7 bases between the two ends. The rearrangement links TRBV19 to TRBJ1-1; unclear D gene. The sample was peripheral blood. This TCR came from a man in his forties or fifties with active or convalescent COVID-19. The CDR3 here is CASSMDSNTEAFF. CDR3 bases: TGTGCCAGTAGTATGGACTCAAACACTGAAGCTTTCTTT.